This T cell receptor (beta chain) comes out of a study of blood T cells in healthy people across ages (dated by TCRdb to between 2014 and 2017). A note on the overall study: In model experiments, roughly one uniquely barcoded TCR beta cDNA molecule per two T cells was captured by template switching. Age-related changes in TCR beta repertoire diversity were measured in the study by deep sequencing normalized with unique cDNA molecular identifiers. Four age groups were formed from the donors: young (average approximately 15 years), middle-aged (around 41), aged (around 68) and long-lived (more than 75). To avoid experimental bias, donors of different ages were distributed randomly across sequencing lanes. Using the same blood draw, the study looked at two additional independent replicas of 1 million unique cDNA reads for two donors, one aged 18 to 30 and the other aged 80 or older.

Regarding this clonotype: There is no known antigen for this receptor. No base qualities exist here, and no much larger clone lies one base off it.

Trimming costs V 1 base and J 8 bases, and their ends lie 22 bases apart. As encoded in the germline V gene (reference sequence), CDR1 is DFQATT while CDR2 is SNEGSKA. The CDR3, from cysteine to phenylalanine, totals 16 residues. The CDR3 DNA has 48 bases and is translated from base 1. Systemically healthy Caucasian individuals from Russia, 39 in total and aged roughly 6 to 95 years, were included as donors. Approximately 9.3 milliliters of peripheral blood were drawn from each donor into EDTA-treated Vacutainer tubes. Ficoll-Paque density-gradient centrifugation was used to isolate PBMCs, with at least 6 million per sample. Trizol reagent was used to extract total RNA from PBMCs, with at least 6 micrograms per sample. For every donor, an aliquot of PBMCs went through flow cytometry to measure the percentages of naive CD45RAhigh/CD27high T cells. Library preparation employed 5' RACE. The listed sequencing device is Illumina HiSeq 2500. A second PCR of about 6 to 11 cycles was run with a J-beta primer mix and a sample-barcoded 5' primer. A template-switch 5' adaptor carrying 12 random nucleotides introduced a unique molecular identifier onto each TCR beta cDNA molecule. At least 2.5 million CDR3-containing paired-end reads were obtained from each sample. All of the RNA was converted into first-strand cDNA using the Mint cDNA synthesis kit, with a TRBC-specific oligonucleotide serving as the primer. After uracil-DNA glycosylase treatment, a first 18-cycle PCR used universal primers M1SS and BC2_uni_R on all cDNA. The paper's processing steps were these. For normalization, 1 million high-quality reads were randomly selected from each sample, with every read carrying a distinct molecular identifier. Instead of being binned into consensus sequences, reads with shared molecular identifiers were discarded. CDR3 identification, clonotype clustering and error correction used MiTCR with a Q25 quality threshold and the strictest error-elimination algorithm. Lower-bound total TCR beta diversity was estimated with a nonparametric unseen species model using Euler transformation. TCRdb itself trimmed the public reads at Q25 with fastp, ran MiXCR and retained productive beta chains. A single entry per CDR3 protein holds the most common genes and DNA from its merged rows. The V and J calls were not made by the authors but by TCRdb's processing. This sample has about 1.6 million distinct CDR3 sequences in its table, and about 31% of those were observed once. About 11% of the sample belongs to the ten largest clones.

General findings and caveats noted by the study authors: Because profiling used bulk unsorted PBMCs, naive and antigen-experienced compartments could not be compared conclusively. Estimates of total diversity based on one million sequenced T cells were regarded as lower bounds and as underestimates. Observed TCR beta diversity per million T cells fell roughly linearly with age, and a significant reduction was already apparent by age roughly 41. There was a strong correlation between observed TCR beta diversity and the percentage of naive T cells measured by flow cytometry. Donor CMV infection status was unknown, potentially confounding age-related changes in expanded clonotypes. Compared with the aged group, the long-lived group had more naive CD4+ T cells, fewer expanded clones and increased TCR diversity, a pattern suggesting age selection.

The chain uses TRBV20-1 and TRBJ2-3, with TRBD2 tentatively as D gene (8 bases match). The sequence derives from a young woman in good health. Source material: blood. The encoded CDR3 is CSARGVLAGQGGTQYF. The nucleotides are TGCAGTGCTAGAGGGGTCCTAGCGGGCCAGGGGGGTACGCAGTATTTT.